This T cell receptor beta chain was captured by sequencing in a study of vaccination effects on CD4 cells after COVID-19. The table lists this clone with a count of one. Its antigen remains unknown. The germline V gene has CDR1 GTSNPN and CDR2 SVGIG (reference sequence). The CDR3 totals 15 residues. The V and J ends lost 1 base and 8 bases, in that order; junction bases with no gene match: 6. Sequencing followed a ViraFEST assay step that expanded antigen-specific CD4+ T cells with viral peptide pools. Isolating CD4+ T cells followed 9 to 11 days of culture. Participants were given two doses of BNT162b2 or mRNA-1273 vaccine. People in the vaccine group had not been infected with SARS-CoV-2 before, and their nucleocapsid antibodies were negative. Assay used: immunoSEQ multiplex PCR; TCRdb lists only in-frame clones, some missing. The data contain some 70,000 clones, about 80% of them singletons.

The source was CD4+ T cells from PBMCs cultured with HCoV-229E spike peptides, collected after COVID-19 vaccination. The sequence was collected from a human donor who received a COVID-19 vaccine. The chain carries TRBV30 and TRBJ1-6; 9 nucleotides align to TRBD1. The CDR3, as DNA: TGTGCCTGGAGTGAGAGGACAGGGGTATATTCACCCCTCCACTTT. It codes for CAWSERTGVYSPLHF. The full variable domain, completed using reference TRBV30 and TRBJ1-6, is SQTIHQWPATLVQPVGSPLSLECTVEGTSNPNLYWYRQAAGRGLQLLFYSVGIGQISSEVPQNLSASRPQDRQFILSSKKLLLSDSGFYLCAWSERTGVYSPLHFGNGTRLTVT.